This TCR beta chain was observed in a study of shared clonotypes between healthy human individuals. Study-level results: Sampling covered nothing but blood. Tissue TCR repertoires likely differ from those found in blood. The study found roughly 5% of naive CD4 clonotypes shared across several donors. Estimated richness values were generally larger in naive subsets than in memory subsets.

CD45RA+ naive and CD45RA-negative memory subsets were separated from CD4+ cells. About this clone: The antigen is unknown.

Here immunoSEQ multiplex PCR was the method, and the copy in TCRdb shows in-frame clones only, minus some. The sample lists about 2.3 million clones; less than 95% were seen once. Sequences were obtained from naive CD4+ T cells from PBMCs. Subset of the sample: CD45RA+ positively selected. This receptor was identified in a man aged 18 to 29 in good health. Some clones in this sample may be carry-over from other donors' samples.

The DNA for the CDR3 is TGTGCCACCAGCAGGAGTTTGACAGGGGGCGACACCGGGGAGCTGTTTTTT. As protein: CATSRSLTGGDTGELFF. V gene TRBV15 combines with J gene TRBJ2-2, with 10 bases aligning to TRBD1. The CDR3 is 17 amino acids. Per the germline V gene, CDR1 is LNHNV and CDR2 is YYDKDF (reference sequence). The trim removed 3 bases at V and 3 bases at J, leaving 7 bases unmatched.